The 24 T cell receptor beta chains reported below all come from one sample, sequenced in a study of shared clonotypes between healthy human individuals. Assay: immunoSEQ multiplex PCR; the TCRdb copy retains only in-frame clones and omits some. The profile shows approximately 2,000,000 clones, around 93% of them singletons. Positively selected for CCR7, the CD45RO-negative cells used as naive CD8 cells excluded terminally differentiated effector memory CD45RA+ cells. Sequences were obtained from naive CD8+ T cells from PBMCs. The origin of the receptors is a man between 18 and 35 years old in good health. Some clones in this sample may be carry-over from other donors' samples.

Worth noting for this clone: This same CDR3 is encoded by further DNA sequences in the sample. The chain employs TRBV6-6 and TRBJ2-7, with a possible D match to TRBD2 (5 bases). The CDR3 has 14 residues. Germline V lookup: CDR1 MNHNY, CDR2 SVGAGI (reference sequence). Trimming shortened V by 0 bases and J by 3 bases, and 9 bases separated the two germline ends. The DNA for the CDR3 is TGTGCCAGCAGTTACTCAGAGGGTGGCTACGAGCAGTACTTC. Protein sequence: CASSYSEGGYEQYF.

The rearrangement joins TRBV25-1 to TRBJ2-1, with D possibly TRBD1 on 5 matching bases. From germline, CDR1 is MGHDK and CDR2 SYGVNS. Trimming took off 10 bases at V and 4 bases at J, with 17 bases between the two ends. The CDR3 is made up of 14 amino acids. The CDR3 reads CATMTAQFYNEQFF. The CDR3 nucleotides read TGTGCCACCATGACAGCCCAATTTTACAATGAGCAGTTCTTC.

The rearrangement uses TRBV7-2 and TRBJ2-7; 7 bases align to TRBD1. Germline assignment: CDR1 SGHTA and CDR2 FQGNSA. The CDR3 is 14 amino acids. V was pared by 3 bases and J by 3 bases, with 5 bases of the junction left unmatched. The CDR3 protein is CASSFRTGFYEQYF. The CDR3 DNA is TGTGCCAGCAGCTTTAGGACAGGATTCTACGAGCAGTACTTC.

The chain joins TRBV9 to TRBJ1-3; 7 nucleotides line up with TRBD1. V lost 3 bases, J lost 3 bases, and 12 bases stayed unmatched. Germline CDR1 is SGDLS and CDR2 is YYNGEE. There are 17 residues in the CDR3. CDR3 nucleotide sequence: TGTGCCAGCAGCGACAGCGAAACAGGGGATGGTGGAAACACCATATATTTT. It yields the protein CASSDSETGDGGNTIYF.

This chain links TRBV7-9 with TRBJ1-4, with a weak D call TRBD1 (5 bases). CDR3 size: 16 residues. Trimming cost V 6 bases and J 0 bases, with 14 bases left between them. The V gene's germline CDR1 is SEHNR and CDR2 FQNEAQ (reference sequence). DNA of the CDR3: TGTGCCAGCAGACCCGGGGACGGCTCAACTAATGAAAAACTGTTTTTT. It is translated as CASRPGDGSTNEKLFF.

CDR3 loop: CASSRGLSYEQYF. CDR3 DNA: TGTGCCAGCAGCCGTGGGCTCTCCTACGAGCAGTACTTC. This rearrangement joins TRBV11-2 to TRBJ2-7; no clear D. Germline V CDR1 and CDR2: SGHAT, FQNNGV. V lost 5 bases and J 0 bases, leaving 8 bases between the germline ends. CDR3 length equals 13 residues. The full variable domain, in which reference TRBV11-2 and TRBJ2-7 provide the parts outside the CDR3, is EAGVAQSPRYKIIEKRQSVAFWCNPISGHATLYWYQQILGQGPKLLIQFQNNGVVDDSQLPKDRFSAERLKGVDSTLKIQPAKLEDSAVYLCASSRGLSYEQYFGPGTRLTVT.

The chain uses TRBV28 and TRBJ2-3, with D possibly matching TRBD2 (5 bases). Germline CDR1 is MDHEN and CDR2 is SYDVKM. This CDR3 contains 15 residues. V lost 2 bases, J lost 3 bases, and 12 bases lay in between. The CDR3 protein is CASSLVDSTTDTQYF. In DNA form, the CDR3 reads TGTGCCAGCAGTTTAGTGGACTCAACTACAGATACGCAGTATTTT.

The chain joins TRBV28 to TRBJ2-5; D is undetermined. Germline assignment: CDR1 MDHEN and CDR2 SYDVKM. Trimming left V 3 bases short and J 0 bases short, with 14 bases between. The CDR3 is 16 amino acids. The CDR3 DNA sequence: TGTGCCAGCAGTTTTGGGCCTCCGGGTGACCAAGAGACCCAGTACTTC. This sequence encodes CASSFGPPGDQETQYF.

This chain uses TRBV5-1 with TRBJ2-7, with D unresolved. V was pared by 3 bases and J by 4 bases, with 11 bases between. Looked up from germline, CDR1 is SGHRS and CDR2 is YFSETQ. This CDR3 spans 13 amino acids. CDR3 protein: CASSSSLGYEQYF. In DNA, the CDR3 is TGCGCCAGCAGCTCGTCGCTAGGGTACGAGCAGTACTTC.

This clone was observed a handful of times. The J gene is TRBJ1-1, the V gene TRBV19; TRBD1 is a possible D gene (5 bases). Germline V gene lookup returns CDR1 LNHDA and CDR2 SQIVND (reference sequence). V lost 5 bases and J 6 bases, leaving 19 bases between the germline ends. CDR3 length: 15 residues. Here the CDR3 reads CASSQDGGGGPEAFF. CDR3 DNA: TGTGCCAGTAGTCAGGACGGGGGAGGAGGACCTGAAGCTTTCTTT.

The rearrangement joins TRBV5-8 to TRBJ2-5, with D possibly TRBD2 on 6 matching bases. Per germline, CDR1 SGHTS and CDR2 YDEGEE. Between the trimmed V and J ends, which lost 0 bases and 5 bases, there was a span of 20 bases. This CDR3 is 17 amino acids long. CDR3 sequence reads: CASSLGIGGSNQETQYF. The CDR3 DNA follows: TGTGCCAGCAGCTTGGGGATTGGGGGGAGTAATCAGGAGACCCAGTACTTC.

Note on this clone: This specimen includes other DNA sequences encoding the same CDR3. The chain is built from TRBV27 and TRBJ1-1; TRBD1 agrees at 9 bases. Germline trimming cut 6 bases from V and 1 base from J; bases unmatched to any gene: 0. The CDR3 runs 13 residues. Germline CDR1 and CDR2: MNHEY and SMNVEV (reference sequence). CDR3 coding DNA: TGTGCCAGCAGGACAGGGGGGAACACTGAAGCTTTCTTT. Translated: CASRTGGNTEAFF.

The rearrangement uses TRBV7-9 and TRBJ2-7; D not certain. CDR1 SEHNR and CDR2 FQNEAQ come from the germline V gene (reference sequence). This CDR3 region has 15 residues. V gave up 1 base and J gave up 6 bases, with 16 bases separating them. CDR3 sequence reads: CASSLVVRNPPEQYF. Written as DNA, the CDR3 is TGTGCCAGCAGCTTAGTGGTTCGGAATCCCCCCGAGCAGTACTTC.

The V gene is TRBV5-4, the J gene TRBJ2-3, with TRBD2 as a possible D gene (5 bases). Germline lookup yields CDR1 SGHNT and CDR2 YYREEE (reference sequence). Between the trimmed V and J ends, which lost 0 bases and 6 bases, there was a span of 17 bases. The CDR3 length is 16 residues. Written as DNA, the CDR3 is TGTGCCAGCAGCTTGGAGGTTTTTAGCGCTGGGGATACGCAGTATTTT. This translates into CASSLEVFSAGDTQYF.

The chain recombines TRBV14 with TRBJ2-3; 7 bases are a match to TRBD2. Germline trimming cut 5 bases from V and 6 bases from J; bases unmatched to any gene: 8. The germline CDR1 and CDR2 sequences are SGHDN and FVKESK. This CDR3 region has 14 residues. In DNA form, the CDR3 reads TGTGCCAGCAGCTTTATAGCGGGTTGGGATACGCAGTATTTT. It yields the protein CASSFIAGWDTQYF.

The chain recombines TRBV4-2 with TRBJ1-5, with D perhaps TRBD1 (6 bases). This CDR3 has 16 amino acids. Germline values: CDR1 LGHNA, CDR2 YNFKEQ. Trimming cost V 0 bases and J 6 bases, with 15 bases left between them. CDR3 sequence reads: CASSQEWGAASQPQHF. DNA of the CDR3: TGTGCCAGCAGCCAAGAATGGGGGGCTGCGAGTCAGCCCCAGCATTTT.

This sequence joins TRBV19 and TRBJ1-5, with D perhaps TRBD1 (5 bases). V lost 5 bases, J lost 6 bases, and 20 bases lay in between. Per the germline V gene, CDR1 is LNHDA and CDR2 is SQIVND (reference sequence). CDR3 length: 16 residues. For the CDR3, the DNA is TGTGCCAGTAGTGTCCACCAGGGTGAGAACGGTCAGCCCCAGCATTTT. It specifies CASSVHQGENGQPQHF.

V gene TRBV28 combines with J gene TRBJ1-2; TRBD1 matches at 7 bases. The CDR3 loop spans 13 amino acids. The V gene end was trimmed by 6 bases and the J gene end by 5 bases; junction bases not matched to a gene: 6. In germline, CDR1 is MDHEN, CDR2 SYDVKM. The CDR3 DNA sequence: TGTGCCAGCAGACCGACAGGGCGTTATGGCTACACCTTC. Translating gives CASRPTGRYGYTF.

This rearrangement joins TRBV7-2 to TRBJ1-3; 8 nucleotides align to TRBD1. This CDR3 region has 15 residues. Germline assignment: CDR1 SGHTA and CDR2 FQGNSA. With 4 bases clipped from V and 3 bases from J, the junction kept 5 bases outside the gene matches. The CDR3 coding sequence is TGTGCCAGCAGCTGGGACAGGACCGGTGGAAACACCATATATTTT. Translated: CASSWDRTGGNTIYF. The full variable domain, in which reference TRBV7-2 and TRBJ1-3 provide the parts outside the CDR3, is GAGVSQSPSNKVTEKGKDVELRCDPISGHTALYWYRQSLGQGLEFLIYFQGNSAPDKSGLPSDRFSAERTGGSVSTLTIQRTQQEDSAVYLCASSWDRTGGNTIYFGEGSWLTVV.

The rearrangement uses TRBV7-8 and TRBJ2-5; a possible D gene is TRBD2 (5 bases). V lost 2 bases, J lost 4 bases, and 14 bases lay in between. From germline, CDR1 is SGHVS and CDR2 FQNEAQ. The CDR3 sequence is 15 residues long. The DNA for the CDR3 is TGTGCCAGCAGCTTATTCCGGGGAGTCGGAGAGACCCAGTACTTC. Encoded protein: CASSLFRGVGETQYF.

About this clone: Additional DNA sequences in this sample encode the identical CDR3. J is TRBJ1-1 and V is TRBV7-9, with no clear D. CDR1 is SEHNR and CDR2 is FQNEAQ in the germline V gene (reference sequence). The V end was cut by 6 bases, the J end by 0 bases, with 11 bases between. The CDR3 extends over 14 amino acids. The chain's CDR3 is CASSSTGMNTEAFF. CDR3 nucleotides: TGTGCCAGCAGTTCCACGGGTATGAACACTGAAGCTTTCTTT.

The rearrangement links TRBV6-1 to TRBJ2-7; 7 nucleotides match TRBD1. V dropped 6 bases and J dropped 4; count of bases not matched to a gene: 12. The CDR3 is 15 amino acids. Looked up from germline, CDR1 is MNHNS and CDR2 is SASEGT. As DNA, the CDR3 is TGTGCCAGCAGAACCACCGGGACAGCCAAGTACGAGCAGTACTTC. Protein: CASRTTGTAKYEQYF.

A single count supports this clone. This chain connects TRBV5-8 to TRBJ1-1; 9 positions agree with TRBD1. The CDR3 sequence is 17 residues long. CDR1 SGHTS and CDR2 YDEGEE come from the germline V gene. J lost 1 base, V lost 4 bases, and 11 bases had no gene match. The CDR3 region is CASSPRDRALPNTEAFF. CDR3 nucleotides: TGTGCCAGCAGCCCCCGGGACAGGGCGCTACCGAACACTGAAGCTTTCTTT.

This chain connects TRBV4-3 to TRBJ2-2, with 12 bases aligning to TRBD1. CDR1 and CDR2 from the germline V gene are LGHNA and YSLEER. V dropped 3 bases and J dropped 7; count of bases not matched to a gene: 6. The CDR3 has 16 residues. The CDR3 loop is CASSHPGTGGFGELFF. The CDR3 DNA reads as TGCGCCAGCAGCCACCCCGGGACAGGGGGCTTCGGGGAGCTGTTTTTT.